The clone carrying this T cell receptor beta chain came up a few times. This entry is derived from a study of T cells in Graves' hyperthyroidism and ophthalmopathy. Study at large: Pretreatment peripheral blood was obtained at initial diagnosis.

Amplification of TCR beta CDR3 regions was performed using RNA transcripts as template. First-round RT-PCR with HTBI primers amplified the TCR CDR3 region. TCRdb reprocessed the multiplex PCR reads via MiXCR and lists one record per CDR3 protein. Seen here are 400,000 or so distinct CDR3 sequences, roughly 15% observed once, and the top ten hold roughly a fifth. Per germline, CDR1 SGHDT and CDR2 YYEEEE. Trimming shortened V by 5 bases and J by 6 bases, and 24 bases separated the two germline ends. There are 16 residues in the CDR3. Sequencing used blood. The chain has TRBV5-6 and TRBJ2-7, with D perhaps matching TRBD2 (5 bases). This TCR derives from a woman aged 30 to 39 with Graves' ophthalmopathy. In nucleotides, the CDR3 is TGTGCCAGCAGTTTGAGACGGAGACGGGAACCTGGCGAGCAGTACTTC. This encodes CASSLRRRREPGEQYF.